These 13 T cell receptor beta chains originate from one sample sequenced in a study of OX40 agonist ivuxolimab in advanced cancers. This table comes from immunoSEQ multiplex PCR, and its TCRdb copy is limited to in-frame clones, with some not included. Seen here are under 95,000 clones, about 82% observed once, and the top ten hold about 6.9%. The sequences come from CD4+ or CD8+ T cells sorted from blood, collected in a trial of the OX40 agonist ivuxolimab. Receptor source: an adult with an advanced solid tumor such as melanoma, head and neck, liver or kidney cancer.

V and J are TRBV19 and TRBJ2-1; TRBD1 or TRBD2 may be the D gene (5 bases each). Looked up from germline, CDR1 is LNHDA and CDR2 is SQIVND (reference sequence). The CDR3 length is 13 residues. The V end was cut by 3 bases, the J end by 12 bases, with 15 bases between. CDR3 loop: CASSIGTVYGQFF. As DNA, the CDR3 is TGTGCCAGTAGTATTGGGACGGTGTATGGGCAGTTCTTC.

V is TRBV4-2 and J is TRBJ1-2, with 9 positions matching TRBD1. Looked up from germline, CDR1 is LGHNA and CDR2 is YNFKEQ. Germline trimming cut 3 bases from V and 10 bases from J; bases unmatched to any gene: 12. This CDR3 has 15 residues. CDR3 in amino acids: CASSQDRGAYLDYTF. The CDR3 DNA reads as TGTGCCAGCAGCCAGGACAGGGGAGCCTATCTGGACTACACCTTC.

The chain combines TRBV9 with TRBJ2-5, with D perhaps matching TRBD2 (6 bases). There are 14 residues in the CDR3. Trimming pared 3 bases from V and 1 base from J, leaving 10 bases between. CDR1 is SGDLS and CDR2 is YYNGEE in the germline V gene. The CDR3, as DNA: TGTGCCAGCAGCGGAGGGACTTTCCAAGAGACCCAGTACTTC. Encoded protein: CASSGGTFQETQYF.

On this clone itself: Different DNA sequences within this sample yield the same CDR3. The chain uses TRBV11-2 and TRBJ1-5; D remains ambiguous. V dropped 0 bases and J dropped 0 bases, with 6 bases sitting between them. Germline CDR1 and CDR2: SGHAT and FQNNGV. The CDR3 runs 15 residues. DNA for the CDR3: TGTGCCAGCAGCTTAGACGGACCTAGCAATCAGCCCCAGCATTTT. It yields the protein CASSLDGPSNQPQHF.

The V and J genes are TRBV10-2 and TRBJ1-2, with 7 bases fitting TRBD1. The CDR3 is 15 residues long. Germline CDR1 reads WSHSY; CDR2 reads SAAADI. V was clipped by 2 bases and J by 5 bases; unmatched bases: 8. Written as DNA, the CDR3 is TGCGCCAGCAGTGAGCCGGGACAGTCTGGGTATGGCTACACCTTC. Translating it yields CASSEPGQSGYGYTF.

The chain joins TRBV30 to TRBJ2-7; D ambiguous. CDR3 length equals 14 residues. Per germline, CDR1 GTSNPN and CDR2 SVGIG (reference sequence). The germline V and J ends were trimmed by 4 bases and 2 bases, with 15 bases remaining between them. CDR3 loop: CAWKPWTDPYEQYF. CDR3 sequence (DNA): TGTGCCTGGAAGCCTTGGACGGACCCCTACGAGCAGTACTTC. The full variable domain, rest sourced from reference TRBV30 and TRBJ2-7, is SQTIHQWPATLVQPVGSPLSLECTVEGTSNPNLYWYRQAAGRGLQLLFYSVGIGQISSEVPQNLSASRPQDRQFILSSKKLLLSDSGFYLCAWKPWTDPYEQYFGPGTRLTVT.

This clone was seen only once. This CDR3 is CAWSDGRAIYEQYF. The CDR3, as DNA: TGTGCCTGGAGTGACGGCAGGGCAATCTACGAGCAGTACTTC. This chain links TRBV30 with TRBJ2-7, with D maybe TRBD1 (5 bases). CDR3 length equals 14 residues. V was cut by 1 base and J by 3 bases, with 13 bases left in between. CDR1 and CDR2 (germline): GTSNPN, SVGIG (reference sequence).

The V gene is TRBV9, the J gene TRBJ2-7; D is tentatively TRBD1 or TRBD2 (5 bases each). The germline V gene encodes CDR1 SGDLS and CDR2 YYNGEE. Deletions cut 0 bases from V and 2 bases from J, with 9 bases between. There are 14 residues in the CDR3. DNA for the CDR3: TGTGCCAGCAGCGTAGGGGGGATCCCCTACGAGCAGTACTTC. Translating it yields CASSVGGIPYEQYF.

The chain carries TRBV4-1 and TRBJ2-2, with D possibly TRBD2 on 6 matching bases. The CDR3 covers 16 residues. Germline V gene data show CDR1 as MGHRA and CDR2 as YSYEKL. V was cut by 1 base and J by 6 bases, with 15 bases left in between. The CDR3, as DNA: TGCGCCAGCAGCCAAGCCAACCTGATAGCGGCCGGGGAGCTGTTTTTT. Protein: CASSQANLIAAGELFF.

The chain has TRBV11-3 and TRBJ1-1, with D hard to call. Germline V lookup: CDR1 SGHNT, CDR2 YENEEA. Trimming stripped 5 bases from V and 6 bases from J, with 10 bases between. This CDR3 comprises 12 residues. DNA of the CDR3: TGTGCCAGCAGCCTTATAACCGCTGAAGCTTTCTTT. Translated, it gives CASSLITAEAFF.

A single count supports this clone. The CDR3 bases are TGTGCCAGCGGGTCATACGAGCAGTACTTC. Protein product: CASGSYEQYF. V is TRBV6-5 and J is TRBJ2-7, with no clear D. The CDR3 covers 10 residues. V lost 8 bases, J lost 4 bases, and 6 bases lay in between. Per the germline V gene, CDR1 is MNHEY and CDR2 is SVGAGI.

The chain couples TRBV10-3 to TRBJ2-7; 8 bases fit TRBD1. Per germline, CDR1 ENHRY and CDR2 SYGVKD. The V gene end was trimmed by 4 bases and the J gene end by 0 bases; junction bases not matched to a gene: 11. CDR3 length equals 17 residues. The DNA for the CDR3 is TGTGCCATCAGTGTAAAAGGACGACAGGGGTACTCCTACGAGCAGTACTTC. This gives the protein CAISVKGRQGYSYEQYF.

This clone occurred once. CDR3 loop: CASSLRFRNEQFF. CDR3 in DNA: TGTGCCAGCAGCTTAAGGTTCCGCAATGAGCAGTTCTTC. The rearrangement joins TRBV9 to TRBJ2-1, with D hard to call. Per the germline V gene, CDR1 is SGDLS and CDR2 is YYNGEE. This CDR3 is built from 13 residues. V was pared by 4 bases and J by 6 bases, with 11 bases between. Full variable domain (remainder filled in from reference TRBV9 and TRBJ2-1): DSGVTQTPKHLITATGQRVTLRCSPRSGDLSVYWYQQSLDQGLQFLIQYYNGEERAKGNILERFSAQQFPDLHSELNLSSLELGDSALYFCASSLRFRNEQFFGPGTRLTVL.